This TCR beta chain comes out of a study of cytomegalovirus exposure and HLA in healthy donors. V trimming: 4 bases; J trimming: 10 bases; junction bases outside the gene matches: 12. CDR3 length: 14 amino acids. The germline V gene encodes CDR1 LNHDA and CDR2 SQIVND (reference sequence). Study-wide results and limits: Cytomegalovirus association was listed for around 170 TCR beta chains.

The primer mix had 60 Vbeta and 13 Jbeta primers. Using immunoSEQ multiplex PCR, the repertoire was profiled, and TCRdb retains in-frame clones only, with some absent. The sample lists about 180,000 clones; roughly 75% were seen once. Regarding this clone: Its antigen remains unknown.

The chain recombines TRBV19 with TRBJ1-1, with TRBD1 matching over 7 bases. What was sequenced was PBMCs. The sequence derives from a man between 40 and 49 years old in good health and CMV-seronegative. The CDR3 sequence: CASSRSGTAFGAFF. In nucleotides, the CDR3 is TGTGCCAGTAGTAGGTCCGGGACAGCCTTTGGAGCTTTCTTT. The full variable domain, rest sourced from reference TRBV19 and TRBJ1-1, is DGGITQSPKYLFRKEGQNVTLSCEQNLNHDAMYWYRQDPGQGLRLIYYSQIVNDFQKGDIAEGYSVSREKKESFPLTVTSAQKNPTAFYLCASSRSGTAFGAFFGQGTRLTVV.